This passage covers 32 T cell receptor beta chains from one sample sequenced in a study of shared T cell receptors in the human thymus. Generated by immunoSEQ multiplex PCR, the TCRdb table keeps only in-frame clones and is missing some. The table shows hundreds of thousands of clones, with 75% to 85% occurring only once. This same sample was also taken into another study, of human thymus T cells.

The sequencing input was thymocytes. These receptor sequences come from a boy younger than two with a congenital heart defect.

The chain is built from TRBV5-6 and TRBJ1-5; 8 positions match TRBD1. The CDR3 totals 18 residues. V lost 1 base and J lost 4; bases outside the gene matches: 13. CDR1 and CDR2 (germline): SGHDT, YYEEEE. CDR3 sequence (DNA): TGTGCCAGCAGCTTGACCCGGGCCAGGGGGCGCGGTAATCAGCCCCAGCATTTT. It is translated as CASSLTRARGRGNQPQHF.

This clone has a handful of counts. V usage is TRBV5-1 and J usage is TRBJ2-7, with TRBD2 matching over 9 bases. CDR1 and CDR2 from the germline V gene are SGHRS and YFSETQ. The V segment lost 4 bases and the J segment 3 bases; nucleotides outside the gene matches: 23. This CDR3 spans 20 amino acids. The CDR3 DNA reads TGCGCCAGCAGCCTGCGAACCGGGACTAGCCCGACTATAAGCTACTACGAGCAGTACTTC. Protein: CASSLRTGTSPTISYYEQYF.

The chain recombines TRBV19 with TRBJ1-2, with D possibly being TRBD1 (6 bases). This CDR3 has 13 residues. Trimming removed 3 bases from V and 3 bases from J, with 8 bases in between. CDR1 is LNHDA, CDR2 SQIVND, per germline (reference sequence). CDR3 nucleotides: TGTGCCAGTAGTATTCAGGGGTACTATGGCTACACCTTC. Translation: CASSIQGYYGYTF.

The chain carries TRBV30 and TRBJ1-1; D call uncertain. The V gene lost 1 base and the J gene lost 7 bases, with 10 bases spanning the gap. This CDR3 comprises 12 residues. Looked up from germline, CDR1 is GTSNPN and CDR2 is SVGIG (reference sequence). The DNA for the CDR3 is TGTGCCTGGAGTGGGGTGGGAGGTGAAGCTTTCTTT. Its protein product is CAWSGVGGEAFF.

V usage is TRBV5-1 and J usage is TRBJ1-2; no firm D call. Germline V gene sequence: CDR1 SGHRS, CDR2 YFSETQ. The CDR3 has 15 amino acids. Trimming left V 0 bases short and J 3 bases short, with 12 bases between. CDR3 sequence reads: CASSLDPGSDYGYTF. CDR3 nucleotide sequence: TGCGCCAGCAGCTTGGATCCGGGGAGCGACTATGGCTACACCTTC.

The chain joins TRBV28 to TRBJ2-4; TRBD2 agrees at 9 bases. Trimming cost V 5 bases and J 6 bases; bases outside gene matches: 14. This CDR3 comprises 17 residues. The germline V gene encodes CDR1 MDHEN and CDR2 SYDVKM. Written as DNA, the CDR3 is TGTGCCAGCAGTCCCCCCCGCGGGAGGGCACCCCGAAACATTCAGTACTTC. Amino acids: CASSPPRGRAPRNIQYF. Based on the CDR3 plus reference TRBV28 and TRBJ2-4, the full variable domain is DVKVTQSSRYLVKRTGEKVFLECVQDMDHENMFWYRQDPGLGLRLIYFSYDVKMKEKGDIPEGYSVSREKKERFSLILESASTNQTSMYLCASSPPRGRAPRNIQYFGAGTRLSVL.

This chain links TRBV9 with TRBJ2-1, with 9 bases identical to TRBD2. Germline V gene data show CDR1 as SGDLS and CDR2 as YYNGEE. This CDR3 has 16 amino acids. V was pared by 0 bases and J by 5 bases, with 6 bases of the junction left unmatched. DNA for the CDR3: TGTGCCAGCAGCGTAGGTGGGACTAGCACCGACAATGAGCAGTTCTTC. Protein: CASSVGGTSTDNEQFF.

The rearrangement uses TRBV12-5 and TRBJ2-2; tentative D call: TRBD1 (6 bases). The CDR3 consists of 13 residues. V was cut by 6 bases and J by 7 bases, with 12 bases left in between. Germline CDR1 is LGHNT and CDR2 is FRNRAP. The CDR3 loop is CASGLAGDGELFF. CDR3 coding DNA: TGTGCTAGTGGGCTGGCAGGGGACGGGGAGCTGTTTTTT.

The genes are TRBV5-4 and TRBJ2-7, with 12 bases aligning to TRBD2. V shed 3 bases and J 2 bases; nucleotides not matched to a gene: 6. Per germline, CDR1 SGHNT and CDR2 YYREEE (reference sequence). The CDR3 runs 16 residues. CDR3 amino acids: CASSSGLAGQAYEQYF. CDR3 coding DNA: TGTGCCAGCAGCTCAGGACTAGCGGGACAAGCCTACGAGCAGTACTTC.

CDR3 amino acids: CASSLDSARFHEQFF. The CDR3 DNA sequence: TGTGCCAGCAGCTTAGATTCGGCTAGGTTTCATGAGCAGTTCTTC. This chain uses TRBV7-6 with TRBJ2-1; D is undetermined. Between the trimmed V and J ends, which lost 1 base and 8 bases, there was a span of 15 bases. Germline assignment: CDR1 SGHVS and CDR2 FNYEAQ. The CDR3 contains 15 residues.

The chain links TRBV5-8 to TRBJ1-5; unclear D gene. The germline V gene has CDR1 SGHTS and CDR2 YDEGEE. The CDR3 spans 17 residues. Trimming took 3 bases from V and 0 from J, leaving 16 bases between them. The chain's CDR3 is CASSSVRAYDSNQPQHF. CDR3 nucleotides: TGTGCCAGCAGCTCCGTGAGGGCTTACGATAGCAATCAGCCCCAGCATTTT.

The genes are TRBV28 and TRBJ2-7; 12 nucleotides agree with TRBD2. Trimming removed 5 bases from V and 4 bases from J; junction bases left unmatched: 9. CDR1 is MDHEN and CDR2 is SYDVKM in the germline V gene. The CDR3 has 16 residues. This chain's CDR3 is CASSPYRLAGAYEQYF. CDR3 DNA sequence: TGTGCCAGCAGTCCATATAGACTAGCGGGAGCTTACGAGCAGTACTTC.

This clone was picked up one time. This chain uses TRBV29-1 with TRBJ1-2; 8 nucleotides match TRBD1. V lost 6 bases to trimming and J lost 4 bases; unmatched junction nucleotides: 13. The germline CDR1 and CDR2 sequences are SQVTM and ANQGSEA. CDR3 length: 15 residues. In DNA form, the CDR3 reads TGCAGCGTGCAGACAGGGGAGACGTCTACCTATGGCTACACCTTC. This sequence encodes CSVQTGETSTYGYTF.

This clone has a single count. The chain employs TRBV5-4 and TRBJ2-7; D may be TRBD1 (5 bases). V was cut by 0 bases and J by 2 bases, with 9 bases left in between. The CDR3 is 14 amino acids. Germline-derived CDR1 and CDR2 are SGHNT and YYREEE (reference sequence). CDR3 bases: TGTGCCAGCAGCTTGGTAGGCAGGGCCTACGAGCAGTACTTC. It codes for CASSLVGRAYEQYF.

This clone was detected once. V and J are TRBV25-1 and TRBJ2-5, with 11 bases fitting TRBD2. CDR3 length equals 14 residues. The germline V gene has CDR1 MGHDK and CDR2 SYGVNS. V was pared by 7 bases and J by 4 bases, with 5 bases of the junction left unmatched. The CDR3 DNA is TGTGCCAGCACGCCAGGACTAGCGGGAGAGACCCAGTACTTC. As protein: CASTPGLAGETQYF.

The rearrangement uses TRBV4-3 and TRBJ2-7, with 12 bases identical to TRBD2. In germline, CDR1 is LGHNA, CDR2 YSLEER. The length of the CDR3 is 17 residues. V dropped 4 bases and J dropped 0; count of bases not matched to a gene: 7. The CDR3 region is CASSPGTSGLSSYEQYF. The CDR3 nucleotides are TGCGCCAGCAGCCCCGGGACTAGCGGGCTTAGCTCCTACGAGCAGTACTTC.

V gene TRBV7-2 combines with J gene TRBJ2-7; TRBD2 matches at 7 bases. The CDR3 spans 14 residues. Trimming cost V 5 bases and J 4 bases; bases outside gene matches: 8. CDR1 is SGHTA and CDR2 is FQGNSA in the germline V gene. The CDR3 here is CASSLGGGPYEQYF. Written as DNA, the CDR3 is TGTGCCAGCAGCCTCGGGGGAGGGCCTTACGAGCAGTACTTC.

The chain employs TRBV19 and TRBJ2-7, with TRBD1 as a possible D gene (6 bases). CDR1 and CDR2 (germline): LNHDA, SQIVND (reference sequence). V lost 5 bases and J 0 bases, leaving 20 bases between the germline ends. There are 17 residues in the CDR3. The CDR3 region has the DNA TGTGCCAGTAGTTCAACCACAGGGCTCAACTGCTCCTACGAGCAGTACTTC. Translation gives CASSSTTGLNCSYEQYF. Drawing the rest from reference TRBV19 and TRBJ2-7, the complete variable domain is DGGITQSPKYLFRKEGQNVTLSCEQNLNHDAMYWYRQDPGQGLRLIYYSQIVNDFQKGDIAEGYSVSREKKESFPLTVTSAQKNPTAFYLCASSSTTGLNCSYEQYFGPGTRLTVT.

The chain carries TRBV9 and TRBJ2-5, with TRBD2 identical over 12 bases. From germline, CDR1 is SGDLS and CDR2 YYNGEE. The CDR3 spans 16 residues. After removal of 3 bases from V and 2 bases from J, the junction contained 5 bases not matched to a gene. CDR3: CASSDRTSGDQETQYF. For the CDR3, the DNA is TGTGCCAGCAGCGACAGGACTAGCGGGGATCAAGAGACCCAGTACTTC.

This chain connects TRBV16 to TRBJ2-7, with a tentative D call TRBD1 (5 bases). Germline CDR1 and CDR2: KGHSY and FQNENV. This CDR3 comprises 17 residues. Trimming removed 4 bases from V and 0 bases from J, with 19 bases in between. CDR3 sequence: CASSPPFRGRRSYEQYF. CDR3 coding DNA: TGTGCCAGCAGCCCGCCGTTTAGGGGTCGCCGCTCCTACGAGCAGTACTTC.

CDR3 nucleotides: TGTGCCAGCAGCCCCGACAGGGCCCCAGGGGACGAGCAGTACTTC. Translated, it gives CASSPDRAPGDEQYF. V is TRBV27 and J is TRBJ2-7; 7 nucleotides align to TRBD1. The junction had 13 bases not matched to a gene; V was cut back by 6 bases and J by 5 bases. The germline CDR1 and CDR2 sequences are MNHEY and SMNVEV (reference sequence). CDR3 length: 15 amino acids.

This sequence joins TRBV28 and TRBJ2-7, with 8 bases identical to TRBD1. The CDR3 extends over 18 amino acids. V shed 0 bases and J 4 bases; nucleotides not matched to a gene: 14. The germline gives CDR1 MDHEN, CDR2 SYDVKM. The chain's CDR3 is CASSLCKGETGDPYEQYF. In DNA form, the CDR3 reads TGTGCCAGCAGTTTATGCAAAGGGGAGACAGGGGATCCATACGAGCAGTACTTC.

The rearrangement uses TRBV18 and TRBJ2-7; no definite D call. The CDR3 length is 15 residues. Germline CDR1 and CDR2: KGHSH and LQKENI. V was cut by 0 bases and J by 3 bases, with 12 bases left in between. The CDR3 loop is CASSPPAEDRYEQYF. For the CDR3, the DNA is TGTGCCAGCTCACCACCGGCGGAAGACCGCTACGAGCAGTACTTC.

This chain links TRBV2 with TRBJ2-6, with D maybe TRBD2 (6 bases). The CDR3 sequence is 16 residues long. In germline, CDR1 is SNHLY, CDR2 FYNNEI. V dropped 8 bases and J dropped 4 bases, with 18 bases sitting between them. The CDR3 spells CASGVPTGDGANVLTF. The CDR3 DNA sequence: TGTGCCAGCGGGGTCCCCACGGGAGACGGGGCCAACGTCCTGACTTTC.

CDR3: CASSWREGGGETQYF. The CDR3 bases are TGTGCCAGCAGCTGGCGGGAGGGTGGTGGAGAGACCCAGTACTTC. The rearrangement joins TRBV7-2 to TRBJ2-5; TRBD2 aligns across 9 bases. V trimming: 4 bases; J trimming: 4 bases; junction bases outside the gene matches: 7. The CDR3 contains 15 residues. The germline V gene encodes CDR1 SGHTA and CDR2 FQGNSA.

In this sample, this clone turned up once. The chain is built from TRBV7-9 and TRBJ1-2; D is perhaps TRBD1 (6 bases). V was shortened by 2 bases and J by 8 bases, with 15 bases between the two germline ends. CDR1 is SEHNR, CDR2 FQNEAQ, per germline (reference sequence). The CDR3 has 14 amino acids. The CDR3 region is CASSLRGGQEGYTF. CDR3 nucleotide sequence: TGTGCCAGCAGCTTACGGGGGGGGCAGGAAGGCTACACCTTC.

The chain combines TRBV4-1 with TRBJ2-7; 12 bases are shared with TRBD2. This CDR3 comprises 21 residues. J gave up 2 bases and V 0 bases, and 17 bases lay outside the gene matches. Per germline, CDR1 MGHRA and CDR2 YSYEKL. CDR3 sequence (DNA): TGCGCCAGCAGCCAAGACTGGGCCCGGGACACTAGCGGGAGGCCTCCCTACGAGCAGTACTTC. Amino acid sequence: CASSQDWARDTSGRPPYEQYF.

This rearrangement joins TRBV4-1 to TRBJ2-5, with a possible D match to TRBD2 (7 bases). The CDR3 runs 17 residues. V dropped 4 bases and J dropped 2 bases, with 20 bases sitting between them. Germline CDR1 and CDR2: MGHRA and YSYEKL. The CDR3 sequence: CASSLGGGRPEQETQYF. CDR3 sequence (DNA): TGCGCCAGCAGCCTAGGGGGGGGCCGTCCCGAACAAGAGACCCAGTACTTC.

CDR3 DNA sequence: TGTGCCAGCAGCTTAGTGGAGGGACCGCGTAACTACGAGCAGTACTTC. Translated: CASSLVEGPRNYEQYF. The chain links TRBV7-9 to TRBJ2-7, with a weak D call TRBD2 (6 bases). CDR1 is SEHNR and CDR2 is FQNEAQ in the germline V gene (reference sequence). V was pared by 1 base and J by 3 bases, with 16 bases between. The CDR3 is made up of 16 amino acids.

The rearrangement links TRBV19 to TRBJ2-1; no reliable D call. V lost 4 bases and J lost 8, with 6 bases in between. The V gene's germline CDR1 is LNHDA and CDR2 SQIVND (reference sequence). The CDR3 is 11 residues long. The CDR3 sequence is CASSTSDEQFF. The CDR3 DNA reads TGTGCCAGTAGTACGAGCGATGAGCAGTTCTTC.

The chain carries TRBV15 and TRBJ1-4; D is undetermined. The length of the CDR3 is 18 residues. The V gene lost 1 base and the J gene lost 7 bases, with 22 bases spanning the gap. Germline V lookup: CDR1 LNHNV, CDR2 YYDKDF (reference sequence). The CDR3 DNA reads TGTGCCACCAGCAGAGTACTGCCATCCCACCATCTTTGTGAAAAACTGTTTTTT. This encodes CATSRVLPSHHLCEKLFF. The full variable domain, its missing parts supplied by reference TRBV15 and TRBJ1-4, is DAMVIQNPRYQVTQFGKPVTLSCSQTLNHNVMYWYQQKSSQAPKLLFHYYDKDFNNEADTPDNFQSRRPNTSFCFLDIRSPGLGDTAMYLCATSRVLPSHHLCEKLFFGSGTQLSVL.

The chain carries TRBV7-2 and TRBJ1-2, with 9 bases fitting TRBD1. Germline lookup yields CDR1 SGHTA and CDR2 FQGNSA. This CDR3 has 15 amino acids. Trimming at V came to 3 bases and at J to 8 bases, leaving 10 bases not matched to a gene. CDR3 nucleotides: TGTGCCAGCAGCTTCTTTTCCCCGGGACAGGGCGGCTACACCTTC. Translating it yields CASSFFSPGQGGYTF.